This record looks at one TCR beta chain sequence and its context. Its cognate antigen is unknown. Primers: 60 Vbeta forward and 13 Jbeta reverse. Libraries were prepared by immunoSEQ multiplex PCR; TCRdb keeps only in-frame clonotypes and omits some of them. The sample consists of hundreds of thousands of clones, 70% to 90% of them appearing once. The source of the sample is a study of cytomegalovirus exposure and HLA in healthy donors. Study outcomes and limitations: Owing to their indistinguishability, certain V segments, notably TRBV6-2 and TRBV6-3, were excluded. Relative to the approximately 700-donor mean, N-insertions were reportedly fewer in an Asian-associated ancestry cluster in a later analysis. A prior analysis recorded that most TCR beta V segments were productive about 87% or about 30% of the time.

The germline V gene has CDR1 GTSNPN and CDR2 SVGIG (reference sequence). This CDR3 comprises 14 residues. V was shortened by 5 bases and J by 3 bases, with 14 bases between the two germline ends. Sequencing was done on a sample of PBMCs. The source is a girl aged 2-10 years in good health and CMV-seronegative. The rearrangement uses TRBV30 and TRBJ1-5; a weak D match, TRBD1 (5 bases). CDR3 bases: TGTGCCTGGGGCCAACAGGTAATCAATCAGCCCCAGCATTTT. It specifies CAWGQQVINQPQHF.